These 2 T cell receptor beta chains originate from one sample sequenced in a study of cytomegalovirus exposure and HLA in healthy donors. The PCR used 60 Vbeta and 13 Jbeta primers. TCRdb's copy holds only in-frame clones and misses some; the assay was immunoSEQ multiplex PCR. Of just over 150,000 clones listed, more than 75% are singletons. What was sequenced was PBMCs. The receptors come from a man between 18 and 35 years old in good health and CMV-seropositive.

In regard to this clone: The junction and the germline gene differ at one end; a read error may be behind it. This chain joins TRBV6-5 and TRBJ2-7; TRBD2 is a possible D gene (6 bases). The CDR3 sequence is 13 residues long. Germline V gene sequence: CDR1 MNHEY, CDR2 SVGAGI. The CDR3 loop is CASSPGSGGLICF. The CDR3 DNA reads TGTGCCAGCAGTCCAGGCTCCGGAGGACTAATTTGCTTC.

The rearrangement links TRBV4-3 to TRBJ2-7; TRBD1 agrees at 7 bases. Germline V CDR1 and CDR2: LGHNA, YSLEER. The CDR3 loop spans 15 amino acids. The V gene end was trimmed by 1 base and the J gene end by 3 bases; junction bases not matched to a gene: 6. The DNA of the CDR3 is TGCGCCAGCAGCCAAGGTTTCCGGGACAGCTACGAGCAGTACTTC. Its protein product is CASSQGFRDSYEQYF.